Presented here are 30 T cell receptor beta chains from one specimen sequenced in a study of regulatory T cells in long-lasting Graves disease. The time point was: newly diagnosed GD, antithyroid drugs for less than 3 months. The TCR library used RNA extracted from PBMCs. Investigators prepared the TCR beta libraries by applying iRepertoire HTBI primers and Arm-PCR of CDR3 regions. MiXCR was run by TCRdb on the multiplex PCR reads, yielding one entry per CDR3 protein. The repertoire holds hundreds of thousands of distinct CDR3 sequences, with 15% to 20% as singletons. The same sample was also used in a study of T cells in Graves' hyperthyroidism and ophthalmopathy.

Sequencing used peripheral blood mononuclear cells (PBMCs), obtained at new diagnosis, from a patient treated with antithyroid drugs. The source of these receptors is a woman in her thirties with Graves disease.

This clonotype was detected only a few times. The CDR3 reads CASSQTVAGSPLHF. CDR3 nucleotide sequence: TGTGCCAGCAGCCAAACTGTAGCAGGTTCACCCCTCCACTTT. The chain links TRBV7-3 to TRBJ1-6; D is unclear. The CDR3 length is 14 residues. From germline, CDR1 is SGHTA and CDR2 FQGTGA. V was shortened by 5 bases and J by 9 bases, with 14 bases between the two germline ends. Drawing the rest from reference TRBV7-3 and TRBJ1-6, the complete variable domain is GAGVSQTPSNKVTEKGKYVELRCDPISGHTALYWYRQSLGQGPEFLIYFQGTGAADDSGLPNDRFFAVRPEGSVSTLKIQRTERGDSAVYLCASSQTVAGSPLHFGNGTRLTVT.

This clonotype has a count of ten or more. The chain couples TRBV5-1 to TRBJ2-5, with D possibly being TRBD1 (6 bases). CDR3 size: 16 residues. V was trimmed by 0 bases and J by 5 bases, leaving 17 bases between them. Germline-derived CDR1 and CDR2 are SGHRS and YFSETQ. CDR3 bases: TGCGCCAGCAGCTTGGCTAGCAGAGCCCAGGGGGAGACCCAGTACTTC. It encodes CASSLASRAQGETQYF. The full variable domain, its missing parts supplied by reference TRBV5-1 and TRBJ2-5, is KAGVTQTPRYLIKTRGQQVTLSCSPISGHRSVSWYQQTPGQGLQFLFEYFSETQRNKGNFPGRFSGRQFSNSRSEMNVSTLELGDSALYLCASSLASRAQGETQYFGPGTRLLVL.

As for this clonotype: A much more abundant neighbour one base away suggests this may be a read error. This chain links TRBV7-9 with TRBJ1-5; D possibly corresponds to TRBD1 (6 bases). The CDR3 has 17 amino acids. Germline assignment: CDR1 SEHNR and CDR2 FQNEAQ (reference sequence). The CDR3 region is CASSLAFLGDTNRPQHF. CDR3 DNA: TGTGCCAGCAGCTTAGCCTTTTTGGGGGACACTAATCGGCCCCAGCATTTT.

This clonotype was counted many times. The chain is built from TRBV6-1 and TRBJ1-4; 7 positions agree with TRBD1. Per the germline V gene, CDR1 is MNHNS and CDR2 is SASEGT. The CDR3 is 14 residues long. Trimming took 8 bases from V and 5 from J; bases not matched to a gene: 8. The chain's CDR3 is CASSPGTVNEKLFF. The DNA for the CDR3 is TGTGCCAGCTCACCCGGGACAGTCAATGAAAAACTGTTTTTT.

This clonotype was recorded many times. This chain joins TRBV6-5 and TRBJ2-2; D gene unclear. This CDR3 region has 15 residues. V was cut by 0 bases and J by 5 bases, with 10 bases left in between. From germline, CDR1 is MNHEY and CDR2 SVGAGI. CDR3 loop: CASSYSRPRTGELFF. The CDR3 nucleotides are TGTGCCAGCAGTTACTCGAGGCCGAGGACCGGGGAGCTGTTTTTT.

The CDR3 region has the DNA TGTGCCACCACGAATGACCAGACAGGCCAAGAGACCCAGTACTTC. Its translation is CATTNDQTGQETQYF. V and J are TRBV28 and TRBJ2-5, with a tentative D call TRBD1 (6 bases). The CDR3 length is 15 residues. Germline CDR1 MDHEN, CDR2 SYDVKM. Trimming took 10 bases from V and 1 from J, leaving 19 bases between them. Full variable domain (outside the CDR3, taken from reference TRBV28 and TRBJ2-5): DVKVTQSSRYLVKRTGEKVFLECVQDMDHENMFWYRQDPGLGLRLIYFSYDVKMKEKGDIPEGYSVSREKKERFSLILESASTNQTSMYLCATTNDQTGQETQYFGPGTRLLVL.

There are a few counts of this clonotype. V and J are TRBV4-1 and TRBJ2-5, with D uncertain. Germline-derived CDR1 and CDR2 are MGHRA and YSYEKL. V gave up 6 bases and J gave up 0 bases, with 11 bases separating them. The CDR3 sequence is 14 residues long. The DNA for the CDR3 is TGCGCCAGCAGTTCCGCGGCGTACCAAGAGACCCAGTACTTC. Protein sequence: CASSSAAYQETQYF.

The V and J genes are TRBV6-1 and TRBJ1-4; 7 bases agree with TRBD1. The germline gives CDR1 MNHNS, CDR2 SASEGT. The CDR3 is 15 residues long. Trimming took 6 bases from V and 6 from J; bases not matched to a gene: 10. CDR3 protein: CASSGPDRPYEKLFF. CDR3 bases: TGTGCCAGCAGCGGTCCGGACAGGCCTTATGAAAAACTGTTTTTT.

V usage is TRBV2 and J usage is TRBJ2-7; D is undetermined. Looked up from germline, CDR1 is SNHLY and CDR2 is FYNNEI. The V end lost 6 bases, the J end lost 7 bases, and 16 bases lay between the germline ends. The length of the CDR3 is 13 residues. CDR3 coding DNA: TGTGCCAGCAGAGCCGACTCAGGACGGGAGCAGTACTTC. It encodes CASRADSGREQYF.

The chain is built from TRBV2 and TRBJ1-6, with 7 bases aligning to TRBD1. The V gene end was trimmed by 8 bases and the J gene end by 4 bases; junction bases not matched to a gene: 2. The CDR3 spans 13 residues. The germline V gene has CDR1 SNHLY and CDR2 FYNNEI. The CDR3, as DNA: TGTGCCAGCGGGACAGATTATAATTCACCCCTCCACTTT. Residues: CASGTDYNSPLHF.

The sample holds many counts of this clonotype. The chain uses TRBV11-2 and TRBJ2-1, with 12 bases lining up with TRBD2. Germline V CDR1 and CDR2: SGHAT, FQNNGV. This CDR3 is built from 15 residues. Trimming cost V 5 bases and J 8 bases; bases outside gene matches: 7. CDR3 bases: TGTGCCAGCAGCCGCCTAGCGGGAGGGAGCTATGAGCAGTTCTTC. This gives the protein CASSRLAGGSYEQFF.

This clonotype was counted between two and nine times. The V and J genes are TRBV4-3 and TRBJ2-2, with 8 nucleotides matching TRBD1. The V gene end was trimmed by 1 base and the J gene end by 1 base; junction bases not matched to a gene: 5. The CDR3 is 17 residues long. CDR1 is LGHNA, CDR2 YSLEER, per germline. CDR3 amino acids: CASSQGWGQENTGELFF. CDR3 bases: TGCGCCAGCAGCCAAGGGTGGGGACAGGAGAACACCGGGGAGCTGTTTTTT.

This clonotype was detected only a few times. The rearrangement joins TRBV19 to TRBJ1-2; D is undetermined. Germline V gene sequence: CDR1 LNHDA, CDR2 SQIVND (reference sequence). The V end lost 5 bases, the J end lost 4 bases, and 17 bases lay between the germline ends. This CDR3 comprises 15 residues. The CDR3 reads CASSVLITGTYGYTF. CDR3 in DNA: TGTGCCAGTAGTGTCCTCATCACCGGAACCTATGGCTACACCTTC.

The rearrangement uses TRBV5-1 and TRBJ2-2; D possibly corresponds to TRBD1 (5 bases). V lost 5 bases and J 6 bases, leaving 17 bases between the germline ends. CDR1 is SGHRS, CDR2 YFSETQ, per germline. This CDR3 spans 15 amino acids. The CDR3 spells CASRSRNTGPGELFF. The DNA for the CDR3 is TGCGCCAGCAGGTCCCGAAATACAGGCCCCGGGGAGCTGTTTTTT.

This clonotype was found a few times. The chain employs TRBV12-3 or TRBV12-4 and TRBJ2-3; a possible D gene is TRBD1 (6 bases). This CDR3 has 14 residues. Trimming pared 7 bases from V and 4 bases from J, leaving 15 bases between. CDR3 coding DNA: TGTGCCAGCAATTCCAGGGGTTTTCCAGATACGCAGTATTTT. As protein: CASNSRGFPDTQYF.

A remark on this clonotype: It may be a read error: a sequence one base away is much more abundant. The CDR3 region is CASRAKGSKEGYTF. DNA of the CDR3: TGTGCCAGTCGGGCAAAGGGGAGCAAAGAAGGCTACACCTTC. This chain links TRBV6-1 with TRBJ1-2; a possible D gene is TRBD1 (5 bases). Germline values: CDR1 MNHNS, CDR2 SASEGT. The CDR3 is 14 amino acids. Between the trimmed V and J ends, which lost 9 bases and 8 bases, there was a span of 22 bases.

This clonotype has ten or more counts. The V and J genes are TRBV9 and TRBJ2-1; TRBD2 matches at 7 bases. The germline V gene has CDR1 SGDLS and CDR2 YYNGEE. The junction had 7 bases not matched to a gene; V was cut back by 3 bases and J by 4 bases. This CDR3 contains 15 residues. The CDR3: CASSGLGTTYNEQFF. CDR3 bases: TGTGCCAGCAGCGGCCTCGGGACTACTTACAATGAGCAGTTCTTC.

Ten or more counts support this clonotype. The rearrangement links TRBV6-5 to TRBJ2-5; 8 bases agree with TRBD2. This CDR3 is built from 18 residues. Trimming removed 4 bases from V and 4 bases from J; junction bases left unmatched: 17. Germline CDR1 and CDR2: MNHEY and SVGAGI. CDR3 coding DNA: TGTGCCAGCAGTTGGGATCGTCCTGAAGGACGGGGGGGAGAGACCCAGTACTTC. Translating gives CASSWDRPEGRGGETQYF.

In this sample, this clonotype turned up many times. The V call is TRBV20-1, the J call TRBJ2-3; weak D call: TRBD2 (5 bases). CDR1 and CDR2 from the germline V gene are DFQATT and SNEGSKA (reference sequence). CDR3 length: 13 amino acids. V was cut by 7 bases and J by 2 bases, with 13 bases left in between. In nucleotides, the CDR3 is TGCAGTGTCTGGGAGCAGTTCACAGATACGCAGTATTTT. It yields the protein CSVWEQFTDTQYF.

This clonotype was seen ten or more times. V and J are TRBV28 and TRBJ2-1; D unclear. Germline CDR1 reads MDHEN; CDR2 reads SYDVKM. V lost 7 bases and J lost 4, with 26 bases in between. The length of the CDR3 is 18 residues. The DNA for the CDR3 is TGTGCCAGCACCCCCGGGCGGTGGCGTCCGGTTCTTTACAATGAGCAGTTCTTC. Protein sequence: CASTPGRWRPVLYNEQFF.

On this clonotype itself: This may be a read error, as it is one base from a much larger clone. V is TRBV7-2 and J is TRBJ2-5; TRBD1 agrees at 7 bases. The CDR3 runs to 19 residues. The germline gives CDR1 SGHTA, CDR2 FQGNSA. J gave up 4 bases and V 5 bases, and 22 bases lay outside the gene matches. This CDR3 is CASSTRSRTGLGSVETQYF. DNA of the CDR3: TGTGCCAGCAGCACCCGAAGTAGGACAGGTCTCGGTTCTGTAGAGACCCAGTACTTC. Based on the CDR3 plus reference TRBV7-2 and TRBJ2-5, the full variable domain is GAGVSQSPSNKVTEKGKDVELRCDPISGHTALYWYRQSLGQGLEFLIYFQGNSAPDKSGLPSDRFSAERTGGSVSTLTIQRTQQEDSAVYLCASSTRSRTGLGSVETQYFGPGTRLLVL.

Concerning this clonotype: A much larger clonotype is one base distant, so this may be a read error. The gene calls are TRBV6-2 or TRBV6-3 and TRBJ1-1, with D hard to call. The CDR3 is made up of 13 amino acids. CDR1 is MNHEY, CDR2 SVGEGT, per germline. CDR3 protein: CTSIPARNTEAFF. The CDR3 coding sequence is TGTACCAGCATCCCGGCACGAAACACTGAAGCTTTCTTT.

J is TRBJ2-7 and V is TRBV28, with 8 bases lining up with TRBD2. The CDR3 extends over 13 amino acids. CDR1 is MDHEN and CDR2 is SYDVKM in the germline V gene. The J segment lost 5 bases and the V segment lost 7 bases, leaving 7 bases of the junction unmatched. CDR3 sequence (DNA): TGTGCCAGCAACCTAAGCGGGAGCGACGAGCAGTACTTC. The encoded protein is CASNLSGSDEQYF. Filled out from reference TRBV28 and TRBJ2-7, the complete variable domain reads DVKVTQSSRYLVKRTGEKVFLECVQDMDHENMFWYRQDPGLGLRLIYFSYDVKMKEKGDIPEGYSVSREKKERFSLILESASTNQTSMYLCASNLSGSDEQYFGPGTRLTVT.

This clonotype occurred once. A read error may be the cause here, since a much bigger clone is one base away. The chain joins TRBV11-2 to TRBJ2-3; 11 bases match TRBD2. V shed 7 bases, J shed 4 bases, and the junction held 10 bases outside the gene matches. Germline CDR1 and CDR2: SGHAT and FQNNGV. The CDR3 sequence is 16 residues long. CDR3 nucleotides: TGTGCCAGCACCCATCCGACTAGCGGGACTTCAGATACGCAGTATTTT. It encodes CASTHPTSGTSDTQYF. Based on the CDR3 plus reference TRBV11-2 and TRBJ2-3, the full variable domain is EAGVAQSPRYKIIEKRQSVAFWCNPISGHATLYWYQQILGQGPKLLIQFQNNGVVDDSQLPKDRFSAERLKGVDSTLKIQPAKLEDSAVYLCASTHPTSGTSDTQYFGPGTRLTVL.

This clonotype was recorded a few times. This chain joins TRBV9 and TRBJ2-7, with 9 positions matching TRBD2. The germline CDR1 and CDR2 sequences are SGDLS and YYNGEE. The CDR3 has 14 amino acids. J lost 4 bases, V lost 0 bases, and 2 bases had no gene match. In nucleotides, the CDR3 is TGTGCCAGCAGCGTAGCTAGCGGGGATTACGAGCAGTACTTC. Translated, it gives CASSVASGDYEQYF.

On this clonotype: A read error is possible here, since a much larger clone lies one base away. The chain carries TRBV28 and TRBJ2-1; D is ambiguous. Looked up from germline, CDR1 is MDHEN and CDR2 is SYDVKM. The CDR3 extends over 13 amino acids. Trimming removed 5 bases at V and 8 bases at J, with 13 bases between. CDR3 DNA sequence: TGTGCCAGCAGTCGTATGGCCCGAGATGAGCAGTTCTTC. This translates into CASSRMARDEQFF.

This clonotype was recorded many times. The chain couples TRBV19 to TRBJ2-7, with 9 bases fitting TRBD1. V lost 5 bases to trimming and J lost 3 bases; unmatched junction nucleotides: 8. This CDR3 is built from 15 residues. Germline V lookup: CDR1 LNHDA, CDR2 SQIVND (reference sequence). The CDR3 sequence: CASSLAWDRDYEQYF. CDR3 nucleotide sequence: TGTGCCAGTAGTCTCGCCTGGGACAGGGACTACGAGCAGTACTTC.

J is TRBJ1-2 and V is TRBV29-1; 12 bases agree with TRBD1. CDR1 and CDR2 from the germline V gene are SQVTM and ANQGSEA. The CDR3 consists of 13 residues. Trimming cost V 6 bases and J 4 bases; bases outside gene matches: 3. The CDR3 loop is CSVGTGGGYGYTF. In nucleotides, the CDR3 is TGCAGCGTAGGGACAGGGGGCGGCTATGGCTACACCTTC.

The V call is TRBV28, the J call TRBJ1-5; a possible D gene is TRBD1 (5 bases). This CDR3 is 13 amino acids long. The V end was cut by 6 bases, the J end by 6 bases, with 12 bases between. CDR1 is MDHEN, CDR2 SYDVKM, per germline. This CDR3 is CASRDSLFQPQHF. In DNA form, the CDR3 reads TGTGCCAGCAGAGACAGTTTGTTTCAGCCCCAGCATTTT.

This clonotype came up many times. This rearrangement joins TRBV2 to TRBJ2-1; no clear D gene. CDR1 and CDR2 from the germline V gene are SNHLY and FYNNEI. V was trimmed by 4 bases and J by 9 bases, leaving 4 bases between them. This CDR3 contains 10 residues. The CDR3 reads CASSGGEQFF. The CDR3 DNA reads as TGTGCCAGCAGTGGCGGTGAGCAGTTCTTC.